This T cell receptor (beta chain) was sequenced for a study of long-term antiretroviral therapy in people with HIV. Each contributor possessed a minimum of one pre-ART and a minimum of two post-ART PBMC samples. Overall study results and limits: Regardless of time point, clones expanded before ART dominated the repertoire. After ART, diversity increased yet remained lower than transplant donor controls. Controls exceeded HIV repertoires in CDR3 length range.

Runs used v3.0 of the immunoSEQ assay and were done at survey level. Measured with immunoSEQ multiplex PCR; TCRdb has only the in-frame clones, and not every one. The sample shows around 14,000 clones, 75% to 85% of them seen only once. Germline CDR1 and CDR2: KGHSH and LQKENI. The CDR3 has 13 residues. V was trimmed by 4 bases and J by 1 base, leaving 7 bases between them. The table lists this clone with a few counts. Antigen: not known. The J gene is TRBJ1-1, the V gene TRBV18; no clear D gene. The sequence came from a man aged 35-49 years with HIV. The material was unsorted PBMCs, obtained 1.3 years before starting antiretroviral therapy. CDR3 in DNA: TGTGCCAGCTCACAGGGAGAGAACACTGAAGCTTTCTTT. The encoded protein is CASSQGENTEAFF.